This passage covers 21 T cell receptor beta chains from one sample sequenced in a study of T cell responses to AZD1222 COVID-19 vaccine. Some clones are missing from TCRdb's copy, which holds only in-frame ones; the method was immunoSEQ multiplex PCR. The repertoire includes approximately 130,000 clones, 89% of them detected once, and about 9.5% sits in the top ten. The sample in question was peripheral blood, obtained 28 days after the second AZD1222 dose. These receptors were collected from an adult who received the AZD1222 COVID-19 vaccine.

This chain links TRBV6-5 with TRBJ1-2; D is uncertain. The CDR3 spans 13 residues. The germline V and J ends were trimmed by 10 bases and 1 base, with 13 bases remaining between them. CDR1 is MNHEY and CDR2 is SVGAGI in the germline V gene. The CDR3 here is CATLLEGNYGYTF. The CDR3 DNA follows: TGTGCCACCCTGCTAGAGGGTAACTATGGCTACACCTTC.

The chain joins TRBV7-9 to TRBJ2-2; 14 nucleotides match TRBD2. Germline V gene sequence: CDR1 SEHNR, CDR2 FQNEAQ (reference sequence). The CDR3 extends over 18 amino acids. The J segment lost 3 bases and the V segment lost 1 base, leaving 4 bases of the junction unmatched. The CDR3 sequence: CASSLGTSGRSDTGELFF. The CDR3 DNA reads TGTGCCAGCAGCTTAGGGACTAGCGGGAGGAGCGACACCGGGGAGCTGTTTTTT.

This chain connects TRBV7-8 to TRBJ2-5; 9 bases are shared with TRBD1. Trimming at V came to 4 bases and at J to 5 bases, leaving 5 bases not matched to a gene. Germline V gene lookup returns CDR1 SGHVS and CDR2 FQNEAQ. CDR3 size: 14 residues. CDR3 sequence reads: CASSSDRGVETQYF. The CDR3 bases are TGTGCCAGCAGCTCTGACAGGGGGGTTGAGACCCAGTACTTC.

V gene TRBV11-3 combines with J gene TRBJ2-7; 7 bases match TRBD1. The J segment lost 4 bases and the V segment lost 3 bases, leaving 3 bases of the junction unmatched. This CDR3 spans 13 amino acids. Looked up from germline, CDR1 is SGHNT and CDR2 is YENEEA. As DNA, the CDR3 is TGTGCCAGCAGCTTCGACAGGGAGTACGAGCAGTACTTC. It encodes CASSFDREYEQYF.

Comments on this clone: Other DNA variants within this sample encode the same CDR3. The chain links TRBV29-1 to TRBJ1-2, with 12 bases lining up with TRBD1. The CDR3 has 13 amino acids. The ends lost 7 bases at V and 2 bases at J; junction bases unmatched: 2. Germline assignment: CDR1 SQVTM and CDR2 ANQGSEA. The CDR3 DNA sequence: TGCAGCGCCGGGACAGGGGGCAACTATGGCTACACCTTC. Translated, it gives CSAGTGGNYGYTF.

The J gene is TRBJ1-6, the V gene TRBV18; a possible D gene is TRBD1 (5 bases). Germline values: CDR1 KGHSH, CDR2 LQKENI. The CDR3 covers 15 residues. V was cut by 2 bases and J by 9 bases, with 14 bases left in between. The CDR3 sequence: CASSPEAQARSPLHF. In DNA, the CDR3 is TGTGCCAGCTCACCAGAAGCACAGGCGCGTTCACCCCTCCACTTT.

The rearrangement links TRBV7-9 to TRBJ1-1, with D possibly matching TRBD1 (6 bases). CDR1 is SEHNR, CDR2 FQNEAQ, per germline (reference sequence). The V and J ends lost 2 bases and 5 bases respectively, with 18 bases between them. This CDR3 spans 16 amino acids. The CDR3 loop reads CASSLRHGGDYTEAFF. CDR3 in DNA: TGTGCCAGCAGCTTACGGCACGGGGGCGATTATACTGAAGCTTTCTTT.

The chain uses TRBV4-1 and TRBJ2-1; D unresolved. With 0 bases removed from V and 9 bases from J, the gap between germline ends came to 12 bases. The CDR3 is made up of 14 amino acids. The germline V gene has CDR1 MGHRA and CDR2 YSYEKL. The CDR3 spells CASSQDTQRREQFF. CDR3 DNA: TGCGCCAGCAGCCAAGATACCCAAAGGCGTGAGCAGTTCTTC.

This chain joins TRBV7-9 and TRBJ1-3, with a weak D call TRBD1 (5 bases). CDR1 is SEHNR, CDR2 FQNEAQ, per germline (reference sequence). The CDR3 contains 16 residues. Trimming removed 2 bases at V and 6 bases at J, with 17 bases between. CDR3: CASSLSYQGPANTIYF. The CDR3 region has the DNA TGTGCCAGCAGCTTATCTTACCAGGGACCAGCAAACACCATATATTTT.

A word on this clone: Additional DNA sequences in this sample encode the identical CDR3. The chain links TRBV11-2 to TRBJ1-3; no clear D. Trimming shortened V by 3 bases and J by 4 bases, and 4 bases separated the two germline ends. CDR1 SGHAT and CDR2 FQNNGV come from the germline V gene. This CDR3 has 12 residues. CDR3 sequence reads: CASSFSGNTIYF. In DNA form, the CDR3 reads TGTGCCAGCAGCTTTAGCGGAAACACCATATATTTT. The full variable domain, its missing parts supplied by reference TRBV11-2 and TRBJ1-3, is EAGVAQSPRYKIIEKRQSVAFWCNPISGHATLYWYQQILGQGPKLLIQFQNNGVVDDSQLPKDRFSAERLKGVDSTLKIQPAKLEDSAVYLCASSFSGNTIYFGEGSWLTVV.

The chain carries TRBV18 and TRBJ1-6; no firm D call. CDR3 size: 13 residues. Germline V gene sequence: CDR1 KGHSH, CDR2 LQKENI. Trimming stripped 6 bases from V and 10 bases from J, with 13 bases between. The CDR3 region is CASSPGVGSPLHF. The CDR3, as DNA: TGTGCCAGCTCCCCCGGGGTTGGATCACCCCTCCACTTT. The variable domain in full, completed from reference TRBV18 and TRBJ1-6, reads NAGVMQNPRHLVRRRGQEARLRCSPMKGHSHVYWYRQLPEEGLKFMVYLQKENIIDESGMPKERFSAEFPKEGPSILRIQQVVRGDSAAYFCASSPGVGSPLHFGNGTRLTVT.

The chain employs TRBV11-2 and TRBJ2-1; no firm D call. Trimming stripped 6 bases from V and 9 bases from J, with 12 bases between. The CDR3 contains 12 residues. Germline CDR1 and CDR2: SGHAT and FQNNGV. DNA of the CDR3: TGTGCCAGCAGTCTCTACCGCGGTGAGCAGTTCTTC. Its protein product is CASSLYRGEQFF.

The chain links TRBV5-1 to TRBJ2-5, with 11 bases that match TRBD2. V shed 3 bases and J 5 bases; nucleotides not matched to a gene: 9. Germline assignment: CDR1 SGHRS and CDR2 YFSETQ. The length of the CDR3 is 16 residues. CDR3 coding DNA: TGCGCCAGCAGCTCGGCGGCTAGCGGGAGGTGGGAGACCCAGTACTTC. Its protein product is CASSSAASGRWETQYF.

The CDR3 bases are TGTGCCAGCAGCTTATGGGACATCCGGGGAATTCGGGAGCAGTACTTC. The encoded protein is CASSLWDIRGIREQYF. The rearrangement uses TRBV7-8 and TRBJ2-7, with a possible D match to TRBD1 (6 bases). There are 16 residues in the CDR3. With 2 bases removed from V and 7 bases from J, the gap between germline ends came to 21 bases. Germline lookup yields CDR1 SGHVS and CDR2 FQNEAQ. Looking up the rest from reference TRBV7-8 and TRBJ2-7 gives the full variable domain: GAGVSQSPRYKVAKRGQDVALRCDPISGHVSLFWYQQALGQGPEFLTYFQNEAQLDKSGLPSDRFFAERPEGSVSTLKIQRTQQEDSAVYLCASSLWDIRGIREQYFGPGTRLTVT.

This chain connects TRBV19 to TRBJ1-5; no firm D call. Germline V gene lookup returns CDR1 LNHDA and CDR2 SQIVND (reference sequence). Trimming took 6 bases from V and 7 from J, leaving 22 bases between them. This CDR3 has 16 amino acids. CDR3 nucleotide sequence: TGTGCCAGTAGAGTACGGCATTCCAACCTAAGACAGCCCCAGCATTTT. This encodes CASRVRHSNLRQPQHF.

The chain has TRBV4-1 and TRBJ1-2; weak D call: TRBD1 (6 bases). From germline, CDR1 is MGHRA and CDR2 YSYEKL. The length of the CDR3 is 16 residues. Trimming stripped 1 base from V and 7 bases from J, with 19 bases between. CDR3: CASSQAYRERVPGYTF. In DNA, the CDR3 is TGCGCCAGCAGCCAAGCTTACAGGGAGAGGGTGCCTGGCTACACCTTC.

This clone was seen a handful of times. The CDR3 reads CASSKSGFSYEQYF. CDR3 DNA: TGTGCCAGTAGTAAAAGCGGTTTTTCCTACGAGCAGTACTTC. This rearrangement joins TRBV19 to TRBJ2-7, with D perhaps matching TRBD2 (5 bases). CDR1 is LNHDA, CDR2 SQIVND, per germline (reference sequence). V lost 4 bases and J lost 1, with 11 bases in between. There are 14 residues in the CDR3.

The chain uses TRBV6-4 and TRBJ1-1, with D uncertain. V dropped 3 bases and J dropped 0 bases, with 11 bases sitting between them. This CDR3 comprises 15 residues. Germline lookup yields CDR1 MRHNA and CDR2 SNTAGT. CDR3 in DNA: TGTGCCAGCAGTGAATCTGGCGTCATGAACACTGAAGCTTTCTTT. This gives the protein CASSESGVMNTEAFF.

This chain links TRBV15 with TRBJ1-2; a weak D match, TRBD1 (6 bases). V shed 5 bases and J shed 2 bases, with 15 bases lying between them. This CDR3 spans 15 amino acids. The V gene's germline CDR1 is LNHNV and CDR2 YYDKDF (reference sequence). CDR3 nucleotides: TGTGCCACCAGCCGGGGGGGCCAGGGGAACTATGGCTACACCTTC. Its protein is CATSRGGQGNYGYTF.

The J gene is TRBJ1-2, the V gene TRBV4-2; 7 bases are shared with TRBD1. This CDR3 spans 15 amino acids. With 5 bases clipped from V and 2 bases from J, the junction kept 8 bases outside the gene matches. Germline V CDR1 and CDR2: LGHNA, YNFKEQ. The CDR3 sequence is CASSSYRGANYGYTF. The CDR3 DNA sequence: TGTGCCAGCAGCTCGTACAGGGGTGCCAACTATGGCTACACCTTC.

CDR3: CASSYSTGPEAFF. The CDR3 DNA sequence: TGTGCCAGCAGTTACTCGACAGGCCCTGAAGCTTTCTTT. The chain uses TRBV6-5 and TRBJ1-1; tentatively, D is TRBD1 (6 bases). V lost 0 bases to trimming and J lost 6 bases, with 8 bases between them. The CDR3 spans 13 residues. The germline CDR1 and CDR2 sequences are MNHEY and SVGAGI.